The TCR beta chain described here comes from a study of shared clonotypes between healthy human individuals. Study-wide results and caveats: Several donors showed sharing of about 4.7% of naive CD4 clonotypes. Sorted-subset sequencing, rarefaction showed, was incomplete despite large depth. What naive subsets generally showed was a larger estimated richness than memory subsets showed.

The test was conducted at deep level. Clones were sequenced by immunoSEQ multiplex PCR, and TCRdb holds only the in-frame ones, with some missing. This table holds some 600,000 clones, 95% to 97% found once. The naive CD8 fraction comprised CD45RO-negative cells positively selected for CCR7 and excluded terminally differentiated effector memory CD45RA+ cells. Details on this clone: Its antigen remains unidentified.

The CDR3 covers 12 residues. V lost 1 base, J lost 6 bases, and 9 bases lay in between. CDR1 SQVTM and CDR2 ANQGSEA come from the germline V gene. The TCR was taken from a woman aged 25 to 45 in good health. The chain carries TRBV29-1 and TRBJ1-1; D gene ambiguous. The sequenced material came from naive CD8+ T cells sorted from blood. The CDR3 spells CSVEGTSPEAFF. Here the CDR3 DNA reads TGCAGCGTTGAAGGCACATCACCTGAAGCTTTCTTT. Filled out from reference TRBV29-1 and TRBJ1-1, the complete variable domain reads SAVISQKPSRDICQRGTSLTIQCQVDSQVTMMFWYRQQPGQSLTLIATANQGSEATYESGFVIDKFPISRPNLTFSTLTVSNMSPEDSSIYLCSVEGTSPEAFFGQGTRLTVV.